One and the same sample provided the 17 T cell receptor beta chains below, sequenced in a study of blood T cell repertoires in COVID-19. The data were produced by immunoSEQ multiplex PCR, yet TCRdb's version contains in-frame clones alone and is incomplete. The repertoire holds 40,000 to 55,000 clones, with almost 80% as singletons. The sample comprised PBMCs or T cells enriched from blood (not recorded which). The receptors were gathered from a woman in her forties or fifties with acute COVID-19.

This chain connects TRBV7-8 to TRBJ2-4, with 10 bases matching TRBD2. J gave up 6 bases and V 1 base, and 12 bases lay outside the gene matches. CDR3 length: 18 residues. Germline CDR1 and CDR2: SGHVS and FQNEAQ. The chain's CDR3 is CASSLVSGTSDNRNIQYF. The DNA for the CDR3 is TGTGCCAGCAGCTTAGTATCTGGGACTAGCGATAATCGAAACATTCAGTACTTC.

The V and J genes are TRBV28 and TRBJ1-2; 8 nucleotides align to TRBD1. Germline V CDR1 and CDR2: MDHEN, SYDVKM. The J segment lost 4 bases and the V segment lost 4 bases, leaving 8 bases of the junction unmatched. This CDR3 contains 15 residues. CDR3 in amino acids: CASSWGSGQGYGYTF. In DNA form, the CDR3 reads TGTGCCAGCAGTTGGGGAAGCGGACAGGGCTATGGCTACACCTTC.

The V gene is TRBV2, the J gene TRBJ2-2; maybe TRBD1 (6 bases). This CDR3 has 15 residues. Per the germline V gene, CDR1 is SNHLY and CDR2 is FYNNEI. Trimming stripped 8 bases from V and 5 bases from J, with 18 bases between. The CDR3: CASGPIGTTTGELFF. The CDR3 DNA reads TGTGCCAGCGGACCAATCGGGACAACTACCGGGGAGCTGTTTTTT. The complete variable domain, with remaining parts taken from reference TRBV2 and TRBJ2-2, reads EPEVTQTPSHQVTQMGQEVILRCVPISNHLYFYWYRQILGQKVEFLVSFYNNEISEKSEIFDDQFSVERPDGSNFTLKIRSTKLEDSAMYFCASGPIGTTTGELFFGEGSRLTVL.

The chain combines TRBV6-6 with TRBJ2-7, with TRBD1 identical over 9 bases. This CDR3 is built from 15 residues. The germline gives CDR1 MNHNY, CDR2 SVGAGI (reference sequence). The junction had 10 bases not matched to a gene; V was cut back by 6 bases and J by 4 bases. The CDR3 nucleotides are TGTGCCAGCAGCCACTTTCGGGACAGGGTTTACGAGCAGTACTTC. Translated, it gives CASSHFRDRVYEQYF.

The chain recombines TRBV9 with TRBJ2-3; D may be TRBD1 (5 bases). V was shortened by 2 bases and J by 4 bases, with 11 bases between the two germline ends. The CDR3 length is 14 residues. In germline, CDR1 is SGDLS, CDR2 YYNGEE. The DNA of the CDR3 is TGTGCCAGCAGCGTTAGCAGGGTTGCAGATACGCAGTATTTT. This codes for CASSVSRVADTQYF.

The rearrangement uses TRBV11-1 and TRBJ1-1; 7 bases fit TRBD1. The V gene's germline CDR1 is SGHAT and CDR2 FQDESV (reference sequence). This CDR3 contains 15 residues. J was trimmed by 0 bases and V by 1 base; bases with no gene match: 2. In nucleotides, the CDR3 is TGTGCCAGCAGCTTAGTAGGGACAGTGAACACTGAAGCTTTCTTT. Its protein is CASSLVGTVNTEAFF.

The chain employs TRBV5-1 and TRBJ2-1; 11 bases agree with TRBD2. Germline V gene lookup returns CDR1 SGHRS and CDR2 YFSETQ. The CDR3 covers 16 residues. After removal of 3 bases from V and 2 bases from J, the junction contained 4 bases not matched to a gene. CDR3 nucleotide sequence: TGCGCCAGCAGCTCCCTTAGCGGGGGGGCCTACAATGAGCAGTTCTTC. Translation: CASSSLSGGAYNEQFF.

This rearrangement joins TRBV18 to TRBJ1-2; D unresolved. From germline, CDR1 is KGHSH and CDR2 LQKENI. Trimming left V 0 bases short and J 2 bases short, with 10 bases between. The CDR3 consists of 15 residues. The CDR3 reads CASSPPDQANYGYTF. Written as DNA, the CDR3 is TGTGCCAGCTCACCACCGGATCAGGCGAACTATGGCTACACCTTC.

Only a few counts were recorded for this clone. The gene calls are TRBV7-8 and TRBJ1-2; TRBD1 agrees at 8 bases. The CDR3 is 13 residues long. V gave up 5 bases and J gave up 5 bases; unmatched junction bases: 4. Germline V gives CDR1 SGHVS, CDR2 FQNEAQ. The DNA of the CDR3 is TGTGCCAGCAGCCCCGGACAGGGATATGGCTACACCTTC. Translation: CASSPGQGYGYTF. The whole variable domain, filled in from reference TRBV7-8 and TRBJ1-2, reads GAGVSQSPRYKVAKRGQDVALRCDPISGHVSLFWYQQALGQGPEFLTYFQNEAQLDKSGLPSDRFFAERPEGSVSTLKIQRTQQEDSAVYLCASSPGQGYGYTFGSGTRLTVV.

This sequence joins TRBV3-1 (or the pseudogene TRBV3-2) and TRBJ2-7, with TRBD2 identical over 8 bases. With V trimmed by 4 bases and J by 6 bases, 8 bases remained unmatched. The CDR3 totals 14 residues. From germline, CDR1 is LGHDT and CDR2 YNNKEL (reference sequence). CDR3 DNA sequence: TGTGCCAGCAGCCCCCCCGGACTAGCTCCCGAGCAGTACTTC. Amino acids: CASSPPGLAPEQYF.

The chain combines TRBV7-3 with TRBJ2-3; D might be TRBD1 (6 bases). The CDR3 is made up of 14 amino acids. V was shortened by 4 bases and J by 2 bases, with 10 bases between the two germline ends. CDR1 and CDR2 from the germline V gene are SGHTA and FQGTGA. The CDR3 protein is CASSSRQDTDTQYF. CDR3 DNA: TGTGCCAGCAGCTCCCGACAGGACACAGATACGCAGTATTTT. Complete variable domain (other parts from reference TRBV7-3 and TRBJ2-3): GAGVSQTPSNKVTEKGKYVELRCDPISGHTALYWYRQSLGQGPEFLIYFQGTGAADDSGLPNDRFFAVRPEGSVSTLKIQRTERGDSAVYLCASSSRQDTDTQYFGPGTRLTVL.

This rearrangement joins TRBV4-1 to TRBJ2-6, with D hard to call. CDR1 and CDR2 from the germline V gene are MGHRA and YSYEKL. This CDR3 is built from 15 residues. Trimming left V 5 bases short and J 1 base short, with 9 bases between. The CDR3 region has the DNA TGCGCCAGCAGCACCACAGAATCTGGGGCCAACGTCCTGACTTTC. Protein product: CASSTTESGANVLTF.

V is TRBV19 and J is TRBJ1-2; 7 nucleotides match TRBD1. V dropped 3 bases and J dropped 5; count of bases not matched to a gene: 9. From germline, CDR1 is LNHDA and CDR2 SQIVND (reference sequence). The CDR3 length is 15 residues. CDR3 loop: CASSMRGPALYGYTF. In DNA form, the CDR3 reads TGTGCCAGTAGTATGAGGGGGCCGGCTCTATATGGCTACACCTTC. The variable domain in full, with the rest retrieved from reference TRBV19 and TRBJ1-2, is DGGITQSPKYLFRKEGQNVTLSCEQNLNHDAMYWYRQDPGQGLRLIYYSQIVNDFQKGDIAEGYSVSREKKESFPLTVTSAQKNPTAFYLCASSMRGPALYGYTFGSGTRLTVV.

The chain has TRBV7-8 and TRBJ1-2; D not certain. CDR3 length: 13 amino acids. Germline CDR1 reads SGHVS; CDR2 reads FQNEAQ. The V and J ends lost 3 bases and 6 bases respectively, with 11 bases between them. The CDR3 sequence: CASSFTTIDGYTF. The CDR3 region has the DNA TGTGCCAGCAGCTTCACAACAATCGATGGCTACACCTTC. Combining the CDR3 with reference TRBV7-8 and TRBJ1-2 gives the whole variable domain GAGVSQSPRYKVAKRGQDVALRCDPISGHVSLFWYQQALGQGPEFLTYFQNEAQLDKSGLPSDRFFAERPEGSVSTLKIQRTQQEDSAVYLCASSFTTIDGYTFGSGTRLTVV.

The genes are TRBV15 and TRBJ1-1; no clear D gene. Germline CDR1 LNHNV, CDR2 YYDKDF (reference sequence). The germline V and J ends were trimmed by 0 bases and 1 base, with 12 bases remaining between them. CDR3 length: 16 residues. The CDR3 nucleotides are TGTGCCACCAGCAGAGATAGACTTGAGGGGAACACTGAAGCTTTCTTT. Translating gives CATSRDRLEGNTEAFF.

This sequence joins TRBV4-1 and TRBJ2-3; D possibly corresponds to TRBD1 (6 bases). Trimming shortened V by 2 bases and J by 0 bases, and 15 bases separated the two germline ends. This CDR3 has 17 residues. CDR1 is MGHRA, CDR2 YSYEKL, per germline. The CDR3 nucleotides read TGCGCCAGCAGCCAACCACCTACAGGGTACAGCACAGATACGCAGTATTTT. Translating it yields CASSQPPTGYSTDTQYF.

In its sample, this clone was seen a few times. The rearrangement joins TRBV18 to TRBJ1-1; 7 positions match TRBD1. Germline loops: CDR1 KGHSH, CDR2 LQKENI. Germline trimming cut 4 bases from V and 0 bases from J; bases unmatched to any gene: 2. The CDR3 spans 14 residues. In DNA, the CDR3 is TGTGCCAGCTCACTGGGACAGATGAACACTGAAGCTTTCTTT. The encoded protein is CASSLGQMNTEAFF.